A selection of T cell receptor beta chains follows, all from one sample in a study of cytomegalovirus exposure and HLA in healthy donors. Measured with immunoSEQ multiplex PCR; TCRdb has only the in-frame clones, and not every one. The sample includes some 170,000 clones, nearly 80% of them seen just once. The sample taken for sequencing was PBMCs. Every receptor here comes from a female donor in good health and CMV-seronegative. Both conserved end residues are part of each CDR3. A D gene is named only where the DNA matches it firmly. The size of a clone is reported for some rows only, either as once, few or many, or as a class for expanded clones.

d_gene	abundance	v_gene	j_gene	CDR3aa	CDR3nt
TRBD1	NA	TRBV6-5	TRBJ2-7	CASSPWTGESYEQYF	TGTGCCAGCAGTCCCTGGACAGGAGAGTCCTACGAGCAGTACTTC
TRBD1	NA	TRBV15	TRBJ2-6	CATSRVGQRSGANVLTF	TGTGCCACCAGCAGAGTGGGACAGCGCTCTGGGGCCAACGTCCTGACTTTC
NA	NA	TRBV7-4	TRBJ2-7	CASSFGGRVHEQYF	TGTGCCAGCAGCTTCGGGGGGCGCGTCCACGAGCAGTACTTC
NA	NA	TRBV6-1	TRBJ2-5	CASTNGETQYF	TGTGCCAGCACAAACGGGGAGACCCAGTACTTC
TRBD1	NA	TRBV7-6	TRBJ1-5	CASSLGTGGSQPQHF	TGTGCCAGCAGCTTAGGGACAGGGGGTAGTCAGCCCCAGCATTTT
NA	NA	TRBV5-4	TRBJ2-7	CASSLGAGISGYEQYF	TGTGCCAGCAGCTTGGGGGCGGGGATTTCGGGGTACGAGCAGTACTTC
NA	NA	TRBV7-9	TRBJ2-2	CASSLRQNTGELFF	TGTGCCAGCAGCCTGCGACAGAACACCGGGGAGCTGTTTTTT
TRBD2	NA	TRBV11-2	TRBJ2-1	CASSLGAGGPYNEQFF	TGTGCCAGCAGCTTAGGTGCGGGAGGACCCTACAATGAGCAGTTCTTC
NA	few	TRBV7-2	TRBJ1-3	CASRASTGLFSGNTIYF	TGTGCCAGCAGAGCCTCGACAGGCCTCTTCTCTGGAAACACCATATATTTT
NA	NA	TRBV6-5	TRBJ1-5	CASSQGNSNQPQHF	TGTGCCAGCAGTCAGGGAAATAGCAATCAGCCCCAGCATTTT
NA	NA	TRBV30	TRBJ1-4	CAWGTGGKLFF	TGTGCCTGGGGGACCGGGGGAAAACTGTTTTTT
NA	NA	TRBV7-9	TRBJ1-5	CASSLDGTDNQPQHF	TGTGCCAGCAGCTTAGACGGGACTGATAATCAGCCCCAGCATTTT
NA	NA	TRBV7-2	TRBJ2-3	CASSLGLAEADTQYF	TGTGCCAGCAGCTTAGGATTAGCGGAAGCAGATACGCAGTATTTT
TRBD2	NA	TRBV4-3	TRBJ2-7	CASSQDPSSGNEQYF	TGCGCCAGCAGCCAAGATCCCTCAAGCGGGAACGAGCAGTACTTC
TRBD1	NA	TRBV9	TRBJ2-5	CASSVVGTGVETQYF	TGTGCCAGCAGCGTAGTAGGAACAGGGGTTGAGACCCAGTACTTC
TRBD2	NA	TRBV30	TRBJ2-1	CAWSVGAGVSYNEQFF	TGTGCCTGGAGTGTCGGAGCGGGAGTCTCCTACAATGAGCAGTTCTTC